Included here is one T cell receptor (beta chain) sequence, with context. Germline-derived CDR1 and CDR2 are SGHKS and YYEKEE (reference sequence). The CDR3 length is 16 residues. Between the trimmed V and J ends, which lost 4 bases and 1 base, there was a span of 14 bases. This sample stems from a study of control samples from healthy donors and cancer patients. The method was immunoSEQ multiplex PCR; TCRdb's version includes in-frame clones alone and lacks a portion of them. The sample shows around 67,000 clones, around nine tenths of them seen only once. The chain couples TRBV5-5 to TRBJ2-2; a possible D gene is TRBD2 (6 bases). Material: PBMCs. The sequence came from a man aged 55 to 70 with colorectal cancer. The CDR3 DNA follows: TGTGCCAGCAGCCACCGGGACTCCCGGAACACCGGGGAGCTGTTTTTT. Protein: CASSHRDSRNTGELFF.